The clone carrying this TCR beta chain appeared once. What it binds is unknown. This sample is part of a study of cytomegalovirus exposure and HLA in healthy donors. With V trimmed by 8 bases and J by 7 bases, 11 bases remained unmatched. CDR1 is MDHEN, CDR2 SYDVKM, per germline. The CDR3 extends over 14 amino acids. Study-level results: In the analysis, some V segments, TRBV6-2 and TRBV6-3 included, were excluded as indistinguishable. Most of the CMV-associated TCR beta chains (in a later analysis) appeared to be HLA-restricted. In a later analysis, a missense DCLRE1C variant was linked to TCR beta V- and J-gene trimming.

The study ran its PCR with 60 Vbeta and 13 Jbeta primers. Some clones are missing from TCRdb's copy, which holds only in-frame ones; the method was immunoSEQ multiplex PCR. This table holds about 140,000 clones, around 86% found once. The V gene is TRBV28, the J gene TRBJ2-3; the match to TRBD2 covers 8 bases. Material: PBMCs. The receptor's source is a female donor in good health and CMV-seronegative. The CDR3 DNA reads as TGTGCCAGCGGAAACGGGAGGGCCGCCTATACGCAGTATTTT. This codes for CASGNGRAAYTQYF.